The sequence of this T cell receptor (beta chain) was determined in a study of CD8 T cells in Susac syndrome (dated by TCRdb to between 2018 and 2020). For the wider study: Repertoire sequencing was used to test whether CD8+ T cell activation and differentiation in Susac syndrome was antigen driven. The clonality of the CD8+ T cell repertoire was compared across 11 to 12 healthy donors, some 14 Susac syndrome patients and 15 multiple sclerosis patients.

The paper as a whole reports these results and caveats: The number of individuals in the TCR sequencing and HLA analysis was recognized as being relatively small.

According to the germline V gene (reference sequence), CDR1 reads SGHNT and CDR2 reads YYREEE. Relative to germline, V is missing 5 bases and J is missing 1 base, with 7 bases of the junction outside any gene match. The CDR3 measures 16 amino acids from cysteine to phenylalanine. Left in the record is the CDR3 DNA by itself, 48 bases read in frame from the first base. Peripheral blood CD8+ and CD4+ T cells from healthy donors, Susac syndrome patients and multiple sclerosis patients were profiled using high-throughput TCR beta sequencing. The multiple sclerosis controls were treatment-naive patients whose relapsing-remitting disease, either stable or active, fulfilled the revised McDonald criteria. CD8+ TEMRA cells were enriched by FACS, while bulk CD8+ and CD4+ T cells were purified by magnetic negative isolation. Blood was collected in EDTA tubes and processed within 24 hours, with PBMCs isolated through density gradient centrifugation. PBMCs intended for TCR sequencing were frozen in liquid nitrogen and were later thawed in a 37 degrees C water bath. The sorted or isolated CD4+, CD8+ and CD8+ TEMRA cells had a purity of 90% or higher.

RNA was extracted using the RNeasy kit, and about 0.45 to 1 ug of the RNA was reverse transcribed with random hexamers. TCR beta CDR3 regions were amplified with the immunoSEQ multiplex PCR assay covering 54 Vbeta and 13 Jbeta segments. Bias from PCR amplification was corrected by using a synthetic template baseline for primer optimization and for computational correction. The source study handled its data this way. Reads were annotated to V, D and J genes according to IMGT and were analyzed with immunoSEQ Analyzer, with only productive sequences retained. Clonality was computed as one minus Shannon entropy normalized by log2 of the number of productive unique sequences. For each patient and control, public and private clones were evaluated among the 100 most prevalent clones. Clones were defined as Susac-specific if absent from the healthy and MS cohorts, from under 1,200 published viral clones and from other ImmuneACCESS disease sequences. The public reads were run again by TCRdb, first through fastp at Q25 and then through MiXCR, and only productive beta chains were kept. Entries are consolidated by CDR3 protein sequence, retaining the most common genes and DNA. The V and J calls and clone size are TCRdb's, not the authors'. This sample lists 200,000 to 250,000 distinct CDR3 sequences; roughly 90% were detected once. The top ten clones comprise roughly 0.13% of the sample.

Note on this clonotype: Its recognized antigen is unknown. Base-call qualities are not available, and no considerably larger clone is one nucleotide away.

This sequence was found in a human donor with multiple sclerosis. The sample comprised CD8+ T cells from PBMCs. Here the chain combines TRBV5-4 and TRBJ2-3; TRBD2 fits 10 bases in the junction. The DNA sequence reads TGTGCCAGCAGTTTGATGCTAGCGGGAGGCACAGATACGCAGTATTTT. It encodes CASSLMLAGGTDTQYF.